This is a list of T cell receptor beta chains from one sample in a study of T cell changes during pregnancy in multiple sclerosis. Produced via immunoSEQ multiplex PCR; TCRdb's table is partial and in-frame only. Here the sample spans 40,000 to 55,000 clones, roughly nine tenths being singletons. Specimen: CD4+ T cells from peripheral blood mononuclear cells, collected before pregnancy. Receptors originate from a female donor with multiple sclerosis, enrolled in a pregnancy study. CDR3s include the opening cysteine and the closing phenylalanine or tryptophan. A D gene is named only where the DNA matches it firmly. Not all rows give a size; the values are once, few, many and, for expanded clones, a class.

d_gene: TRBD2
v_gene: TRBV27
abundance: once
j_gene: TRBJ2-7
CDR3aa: CASSPRLAFSYEQYF
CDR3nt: TGTGCCAGCAGCCCCCGACTAGCCTTCTCCTACGAGCAGTACTTC

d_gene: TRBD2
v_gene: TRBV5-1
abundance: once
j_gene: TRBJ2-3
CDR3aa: CASSLEWREGLTDTQYF
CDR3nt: TGCGCCAGCAGCTTGGAGTGGCGGGAGGGCCTCACAGATACGCAGTATTTT

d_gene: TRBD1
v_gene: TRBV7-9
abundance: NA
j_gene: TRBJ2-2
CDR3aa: CASSLYPRTGNTGELFF
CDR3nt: TGTGCCAGCAGCTTATATCCAAGGACAGGAAACACCGGGGAGCTGTTTTTT

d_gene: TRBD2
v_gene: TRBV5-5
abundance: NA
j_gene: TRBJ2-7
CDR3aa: CASSPRLAGGPMTEQYF
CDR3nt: TGTGCCAGCAGCCCCCGTCTAGCGGGAGGGCCCATGACCGAGCAGTACTTC

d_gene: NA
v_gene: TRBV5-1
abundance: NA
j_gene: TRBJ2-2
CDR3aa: CASRGGAGELFF
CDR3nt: TGCGCCAGCAGGGGGGGAGCCGGGGAGCTGTTTTTT

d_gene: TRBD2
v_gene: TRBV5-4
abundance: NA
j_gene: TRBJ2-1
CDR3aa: CASSLASGRLSNEQFF
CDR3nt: TGTGCCAGCAGCTTGGCTAGCGGGAGGCTTTCGAATGAGCAGTTCTTC

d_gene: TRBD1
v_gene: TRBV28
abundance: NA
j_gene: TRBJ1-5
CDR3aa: CASSPRTGGSDNQPQHF
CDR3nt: TGTGCCAGCAGTCCAAGGACAGGGGGCTCCGACAATCAGCCCCAGCATTTT

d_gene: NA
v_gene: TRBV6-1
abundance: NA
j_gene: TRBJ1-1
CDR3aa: CASKRGLGTEAFF
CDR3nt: TGTGCCAGCAAAAGGGGATTGGGGACTGAAGCTTTCTTT

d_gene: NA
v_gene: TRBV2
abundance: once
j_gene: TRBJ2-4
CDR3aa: CASSEGYLVGNIQYF
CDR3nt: TGTGCCAGCAGTGAAGGTTACCTAGTCGGGAACATTCAGTACTTC

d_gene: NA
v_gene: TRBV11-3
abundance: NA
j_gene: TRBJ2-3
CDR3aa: CASSLRGSTDTQYF
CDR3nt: TGTGCCAGCAGCCTGCGGGGTAGCACAGATACGCAGTATTTT

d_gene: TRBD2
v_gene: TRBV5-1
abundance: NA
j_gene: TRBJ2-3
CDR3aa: CASSLRPSGREQLRDTQYF
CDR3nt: TGCGCCAGCAGCTTGCGGCCTAGCGGGAGGGAACAGCTTAGAGATACGCAGTATTTT

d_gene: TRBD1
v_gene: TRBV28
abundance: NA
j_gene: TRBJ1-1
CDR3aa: CASGQGSTEAFF
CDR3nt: TGTGCCAGCGGACAGGGCTCCACTGAAGCTTTCTTT

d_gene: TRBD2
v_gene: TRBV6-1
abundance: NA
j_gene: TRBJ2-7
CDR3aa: CASSEGASGTYEQYF
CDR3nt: TGTGCCAGCAGTGAGGGGGCTAGCGGGACCTACGAGCAGTACTTC

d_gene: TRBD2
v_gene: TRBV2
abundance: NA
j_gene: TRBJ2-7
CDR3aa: CASSDQGLAGEQYF
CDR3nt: TGTGCCAGCAGTGATCAGGGACTAGCGGGCGAGCAGTACTTC

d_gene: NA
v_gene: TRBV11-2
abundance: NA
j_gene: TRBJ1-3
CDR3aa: CASSRLQAISGNTIYF
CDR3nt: TGTGCCAGCAGCCGATTACAGGCCATCTCTGGAAACACCATATATTTT

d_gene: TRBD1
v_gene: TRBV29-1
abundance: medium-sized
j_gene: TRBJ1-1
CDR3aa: CSVKRDRNTEAFF
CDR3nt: TGCAGCGTCAAACGGGACAGGAACACTGAAGCTTTCTTT

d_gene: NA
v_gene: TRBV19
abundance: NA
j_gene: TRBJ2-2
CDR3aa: CASSPLTGAGPGELFF
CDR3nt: TGTGCCAGTAGTCCACTTACCGGGGCGGGACCCGGGGAGCTGTTTTTT

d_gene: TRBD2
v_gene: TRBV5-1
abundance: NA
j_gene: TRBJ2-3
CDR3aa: CASSLRLAGALTDTQYF
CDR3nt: TGCGCCAGCAGCCTGAGACTAGCGGGAGCTTTAACAGATACGCAGTATTTT

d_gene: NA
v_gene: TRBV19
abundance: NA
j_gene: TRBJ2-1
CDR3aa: CASTRESGYNEQFF
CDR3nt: TGTGCCAGTACCCGGGAGTCAGGCTACAATGAGCAGTTCTTC

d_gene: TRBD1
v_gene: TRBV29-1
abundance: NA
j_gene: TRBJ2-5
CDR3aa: CSVVGQGAAETQYF
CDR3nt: TGCAGCGTTGTGGGACAGGGGGCAGCGGAGACCCAGTACTTC

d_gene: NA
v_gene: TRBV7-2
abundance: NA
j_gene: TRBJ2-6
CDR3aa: CASSFRVSGANVLTF
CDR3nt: TGTGCCAGCAGCTTCCGGGTATCTGGGGCCAACGTCCTGACTTTC

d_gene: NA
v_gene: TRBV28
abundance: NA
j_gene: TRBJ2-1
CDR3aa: CASGAFRTAYNEQFF
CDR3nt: TGTGCCAGCGGGGCCTTTAGGACAGCCTACAATGAGCAGTTCTTC

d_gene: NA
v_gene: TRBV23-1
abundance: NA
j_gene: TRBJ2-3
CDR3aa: CASSQSLGQLCTDTQYF
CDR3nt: TGCGCCAGCAGTCAATCTCTAGGACAGCTCTGCACAGATACGCAGTATTTT